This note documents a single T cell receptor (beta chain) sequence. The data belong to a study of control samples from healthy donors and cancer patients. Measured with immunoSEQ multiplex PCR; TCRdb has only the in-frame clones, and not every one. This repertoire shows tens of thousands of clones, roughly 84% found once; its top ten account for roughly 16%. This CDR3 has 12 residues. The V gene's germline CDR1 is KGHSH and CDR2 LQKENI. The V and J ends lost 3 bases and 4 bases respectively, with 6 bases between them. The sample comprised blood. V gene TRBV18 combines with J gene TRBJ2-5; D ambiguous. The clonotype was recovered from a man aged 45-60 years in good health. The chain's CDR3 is CASSPNRETQYF. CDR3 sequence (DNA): TGTGCCAGCTCACCGAACAGAGAGACCCAGTACTTC.